Each of the 20 T cell receptor beta chains below was sequenced from the same sample in a study of graft-versus-host responses after intestinal transplantation. Assay used: immunoSEQ multiplex PCR; TCRdb lists only in-frame clones, some missing. The repertoire has some 25,000 clones, roughly 93% of them found once; the top ten carry 0.53%. The sample in question was PBMCs, obtained 18 days after transplant. Every receptor here comes from a human patient who received an intestinal transplant, so some T cells may come from the graft donor.

The rearrangement uses TRBV5-1 and TRBJ1-1; 10 bases are shared with TRBD1. The trim removed 0 bases at V and 2 bases at J, leaving 7 bases unmatched. The CDR3 contains 17 residues. Germline CDR1 and CDR2: SGHRS and YFSETQ. The CDR3 region has the DNA TGCGCCAGCAGCTTGGATGGTCCGACAGGGGGCAACACTGAAGCTTTCTTT. Amino acids: CASSLDGPTGGNTEAFF.

This chain connects TRBV16 to TRBJ1-2; D not certain. The germline V gene encodes CDR1 KGHSY and CDR2 FQNENV. The CDR3 is made up of 17 amino acids. The V end lost 2 bases, the J end lost 5 bases, and 21 bases lay between the germline ends. The CDR3 DNA reads TGTGCCAGCAGCCAAATTTACGGGGAGGCCCAGAGATATGGCTACACCTTC. This sequence encodes CASSQIYGEAQRYGYTF.

The chain employs TRBV10-3 and TRBJ2-2; 9 bases agree with TRBD1. V shed 3 bases and J 1 base; nucleotides not matched to a gene: 12. Germline V gives CDR1 ENHRY, CDR2 SYGVKD. CDR3 size: 19 residues. CDR3 sequence reads: CAISDHLFGDRENTGELFF. The CDR3 DNA sequence: TGTGCCATCAGTGACCACCTCTTTGGGGACAGGGAGAACACCGGGGAGCTGTTTTTT.

The gene calls are TRBV4-1 and TRBJ2-5, with D maybe TRBD1 (5 bases). Looked up from germline, CDR1 is MGHRA and CDR2 is YSYEKL. The CDR3 runs to 15 residues. The V and J ends lost 3 bases and 5 bases respectively, with 16 bases between them. In DNA, the CDR3 is TGCGCCAGCAGCCACCCGTCCCAGGGCAGGGAGACCCAGTACTTC. Amino acid sequence: CASSHPSQGRETQYF.

The chain links TRBV25-1 to TRBJ2-2; no firm D call. Trimming removed 7 bases from V and 2 bases from J, with 14 bases in between. This CDR3 has 15 residues. The germline V gene has CDR1 MGHDK and CDR2 SYGVNS. CDR3 protein: CASTNSLGNTGELFF. DNA for the CDR3: TGTGCCAGCACCAACAGTCTGGGAAACACCGGGGAGCTGTTTTTT.

The chain has TRBV6-4 and TRBJ2-2; D is unresolved. From germline, CDR1 is MRHNA and CDR2 SNTAGT. V gave up 6 bases and J gave up 6 bases, with 14 bases separating them. This CDR3 comprises 14 residues. CDR3 loop: CASSEIIGPGELFF. In nucleotides, the CDR3 is TGTGCCAGCAGCGAAATTATCGGGCCCGGGGAGCTGTTTTTT.

The chain combines TRBV28 with TRBJ1-1; 9 positions agree with TRBD1. The length of the CDR3 is 17 residues. Trimming took 6 bases from V and 4 from J; bases not matched to a gene: 15. Germline-derived CDR1 and CDR2 are MDHEN and SYDVKM. CDR3 sequence: CASSPTGQRTGVTEAFF. In DNA form, the CDR3 reads TGTGCCAGCAGCCCCACGGGACAGCGGACAGGGGTCACTGAAGCTTTCTTT.

The chain employs TRBV28 and TRBJ2-1; TRBD1 matches at 8 bases. CDR3 size: 17 residues. The V segment lost 6 bases and the J segment 7 bases; nucleotides outside the gene matches: 17. Germline values: CDR1 MDHEN, CDR2 SYDVKM. The CDR3 DNA reads TGTGCCAGCAGCCGAGTCAAAAGATGGACAGGGTCAAATGAGCAGTTCTTC. Translating it yields CASSRVKRWTGSNEQFF.

This clone appeared once. The J gene is TRBJ1-6, the V gene TRBV7-2; D unclear. The CDR3 totals 15 residues. The ends were cut back, 1 base at V and 3 bases at J, with 7 bases in the middle. Germline V lookup: CDR1 SGHTA, CDR2 FQGNSA. The CDR3 sequence is CASSLDGNYNSPLHF. The DNA of the CDR3 is TGTGCCAGCAGCTTAGACGGAAACTATAATTCACCCCTCCACTTT.

J is TRBJ1-1 and V is TRBV20-1; D gene unclear. Deletions cut 6 bases from V and 11 bases from J, with 13 bases between. The germline V gene encodes CDR1 DFQATT and CDR2 SNEGSKA (reference sequence). This CDR3 has 10 residues. Here the CDR3 DNA reads TGCAGTGCCCTCCTGGTCGTGGCTTTCTTT. Translated, it gives CSALLVVAFF.

This clone occurred once. The chain combines TRBV7-9 with TRBJ1-1; no reliable D call. This CDR3 contains 14 residues. Germline values: CDR1 SEHNR, CDR2 FQNEAQ (reference sequence). V was cut by 1 base and J by 1 base, with 7 bases left in between. The CDR3 DNA reads as TGTGCCAGCAGCTTAGTACAGACGAACACTGAAGCTTTCTTT. It encodes CASSLVQTNTEAFF.

The gene calls are TRBV27 and TRBJ2-7; D not certain. This CDR3 region has 13 residues. V lost 4 bases, J lost 4 bases, and 11 bases lay in between. Germline CDR1 is MNHEY and CDR2 is SMNVEV (reference sequence). The CDR3 DNA reads TGTGCCAGCAGTTCGCTCTCCGGATACGAGCAGTACTTC. It codes for CASSSLSGYEQYF.

V usage is TRBV11-2 and J usage is TRBJ2-3; D is uncertain. Germline CDR1 is SGHAT and CDR2 is FQNNGV. Trimming cost V 5 bases and J 5 bases, with 14 bases left between them. CDR3 length equals 14 residues. Written as DNA, the CDR3 is TGTGCCAGCAGCCCGACCAGCTGGGGAGATACGCAGTATTTT. This gives the protein CASSPTSWGDTQYF.

The CDR3 is CASSSPGTSGQTQYF. In DNA, the CDR3 is TGTGCCAGCAGCTCCCCAGGCACTAGCGGGCAGACCCAGTACTTC. V gene TRBV7-9 combines with J gene TRBJ2-5, with 9 bases identical to TRBD2. Losses at the gene ends were 4 bases for V and 6 bases for J; bases not matched to a gene: 9. The CDR3 is 15 residues long. Germline CDR1 reads SEHNR; CDR2 reads FQNEAQ (reference sequence).

The CDR3 coding sequence is TGTGCCAGCAGTTTGTTTTCGGGACAGCTCTCCTACGAGCAGTACTTC. Its protein is CASSLFSGQLSYEQYF. This chain connects TRBV6-5 to TRBJ2-7; 7 positions agree with TRBD1. V was clipped by 4 bases and J by 0 bases; unmatched bases: 9. Germline lookup yields CDR1 MNHEY and CDR2 SVGAGI. The CDR3 contains 16 residues.

The CDR3: CASSLSGSDTEAFF. The CDR3 region has the DNA TGCGCCAGCAGCTTGTCGGGATCGGACACTGAAGCTTTCTTT. The V and J genes are TRBV5-1 and TRBJ1-1; D unresolved. The CDR3 covers 14 residues. V was cut by 1 base and J by 3 bases, with 10 bases left in between. CDR1 is SGHRS, CDR2 YFSETQ, per germline.

The genes are TRBV30 and TRBJ1-1; D remains unclear. Per the germline V gene, CDR1 is GTSNPN and CDR2 is SVGIG (reference sequence). Trimming pared 0 bases from V and 5 bases from J, leaving 13 bases between. CDR3 size: 14 residues. The CDR3 protein is CAWSVGAGLTEAFF. The CDR3 DNA reads TGTGCCTGGAGTGTAGGTGCGGGGTTGACTGAAGCTTTCTTT.

V gene TRBV5-1 combines with J gene TRBJ1-2, with D uncertain. The V gene lost 3 bases and the J gene lost 9 bases, with 9 bases spanning the gap. The length of the CDR3 is 11 residues. Per germline, CDR1 SGHRS and CDR2 YFSETQ. The CDR3 sequence: CASSSGESYTF. The DNA of the CDR3 is TGCGCCAGCAGCTCTGGGGAGAGCTACACCTTC.

The chain is built from TRBV30 and TRBJ2-1; TRBD1 is a possible D gene (6 bases). Trimming left V 0 bases short and J 7 bases short, with 13 bases between. The germline CDR1 and CDR2 sequences are GTSNPN and SVGIG (reference sequence). CDR3 length: 14 amino acids. This chain's CDR3 is CAWSVGLTGNEQFF. The CDR3 region has the DNA TGTGCCTGGAGTGTAGGCCTAACAGGGAATGAGCAGTTCTTC.

The J gene is TRBJ2-3, the V gene TRBV13; 9 positions match TRBD1. In germline, CDR1 is PRHDT, CDR2 FYEKMQ (reference sequence). The CDR3 is made up of 15 amino acids. V dropped 5 bases and J dropped 1; count of bases not matched to a gene: 4. DNA for the CDR3: TGTGCCAGCAGCCCGGACAGGGGACGCACAGATACGCAGTATTTT. This gives the protein CASSPDRGRTDTQYF.